This TCR beta chain was captured by sequencing in a study of CD8 T cells in ankylosing spondylitis. Whole-study findings and limits: Certain motif variants had earlier been reported in reactive arthritis synovial fluid and blood. Matched synovial fluid from ankylosing spondylitis patients was reported to be enriched for disease-linked clones.

This clonotype occurred many times. Its antigen is unknown. J was trimmed by 7 bases and V by 3 bases; bases with no gene match: 5. Germline V gene lookup returns CDR1 DFQATT and CDR2 SNEGSKA (reference sequence). This CDR3 spans 13 amino acids. TCRdb fed the 5' RACE reads into MiXCR, producing one record per CDR3 protein. The sample yields 200,000 to 250,000 distinct CDR3 sequences, 8.2% seen once. The genes are TRBV20-1 and TRBJ2-1, with TRBD2 identical over 8 bases. The TCR comes from a female donor with ankylosing spondylitis or in good health (not recorded which). Specimen: blood, either unsorted or a sorted T cell fraction (not recorded which). The CDR3 bases are TGCAGTGCTAGGCGGCGGGAGGCTAATGAGCAGTTCTTC. It is translated as CSARRREANEQFF.